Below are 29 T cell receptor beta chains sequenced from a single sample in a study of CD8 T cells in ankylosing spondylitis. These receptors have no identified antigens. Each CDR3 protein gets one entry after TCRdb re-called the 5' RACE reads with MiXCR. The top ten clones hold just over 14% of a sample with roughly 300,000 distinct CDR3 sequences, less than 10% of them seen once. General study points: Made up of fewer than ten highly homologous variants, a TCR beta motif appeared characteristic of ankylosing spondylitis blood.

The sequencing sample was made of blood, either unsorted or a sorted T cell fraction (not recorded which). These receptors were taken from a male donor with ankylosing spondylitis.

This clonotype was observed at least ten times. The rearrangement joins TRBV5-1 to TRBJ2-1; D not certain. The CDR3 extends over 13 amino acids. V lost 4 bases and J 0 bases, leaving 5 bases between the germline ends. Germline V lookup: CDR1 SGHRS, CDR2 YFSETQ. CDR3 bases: TGCGCCAGCAGCAAGTTCTCCTACAATGAGCAGTTCTTC. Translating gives CASSKFSYNEQFF. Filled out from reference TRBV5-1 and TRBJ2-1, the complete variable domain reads KAGVTQTPRYLIKTRGQQVTLSCSPISGHRSVSWYQQTPGQGLQFLFEYFSETQRNKGNFPGRFSGRQFSNSRSEMNVSTLELGDSALYLCASSKFSYNEQFFGPGTRLTVL.

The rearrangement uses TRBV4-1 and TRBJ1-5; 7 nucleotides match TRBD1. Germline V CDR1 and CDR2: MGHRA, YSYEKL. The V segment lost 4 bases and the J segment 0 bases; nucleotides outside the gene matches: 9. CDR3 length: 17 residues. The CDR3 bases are TGCGCCAGCAGCCTCCTCACCGGGACAGATAGCAATCAGCCCCAGCATTTT. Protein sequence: CASSLLTGTDSNQPQHF.

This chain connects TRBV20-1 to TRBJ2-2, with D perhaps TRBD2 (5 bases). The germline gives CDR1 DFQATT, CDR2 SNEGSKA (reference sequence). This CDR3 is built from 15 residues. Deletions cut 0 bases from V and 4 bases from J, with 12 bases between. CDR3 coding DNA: TGCAGTGCTAGAGATGCGGGCCCATTCACCGGGGAGCTGTTTTTT. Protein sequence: CSARDAGPFTGELFF.

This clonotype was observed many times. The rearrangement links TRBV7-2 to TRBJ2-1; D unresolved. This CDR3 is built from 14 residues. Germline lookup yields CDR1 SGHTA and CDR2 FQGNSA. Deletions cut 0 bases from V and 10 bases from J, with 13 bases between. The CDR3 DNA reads TGTGCCAGCAGCTTAGCCCTTCTGGGGAACGAGCAGTTCTTC. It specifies CASSLALLGNEQFF.

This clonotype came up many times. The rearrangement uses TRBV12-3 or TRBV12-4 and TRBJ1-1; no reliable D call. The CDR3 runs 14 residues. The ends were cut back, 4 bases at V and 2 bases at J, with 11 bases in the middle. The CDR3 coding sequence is TGTGCCAGCAGTTACCACCCCGCAAACACTGAAGCTTTCTTT. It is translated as CASSYHPANTEAFF.

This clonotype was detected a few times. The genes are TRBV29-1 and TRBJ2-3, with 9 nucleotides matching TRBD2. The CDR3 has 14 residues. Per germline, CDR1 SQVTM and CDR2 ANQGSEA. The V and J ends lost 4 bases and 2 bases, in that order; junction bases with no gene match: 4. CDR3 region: CSVALAGITDTQYF. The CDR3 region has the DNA TGCAGCGTTGCTCTAGCGGGGATCACAGATACGCAGTATTTT.

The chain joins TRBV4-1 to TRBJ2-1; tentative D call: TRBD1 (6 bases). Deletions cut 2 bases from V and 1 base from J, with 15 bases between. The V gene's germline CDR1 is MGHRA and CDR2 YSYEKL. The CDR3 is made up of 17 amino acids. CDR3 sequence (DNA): TGCGCCAGCAGCCAATTACAGGGCTTGGGGTCCTACAATGAGCAGTTCTTC. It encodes CASSQLQGLGSYNEQFF.

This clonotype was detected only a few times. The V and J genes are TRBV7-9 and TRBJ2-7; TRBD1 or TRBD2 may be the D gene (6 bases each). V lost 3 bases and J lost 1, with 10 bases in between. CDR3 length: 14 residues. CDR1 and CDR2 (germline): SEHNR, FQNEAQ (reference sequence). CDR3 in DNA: TGTGCCAGCAGCTTTCGGGGGCAGTCCTACGAGCAGTACTTC. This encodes CASSFRGQSYEQYF.

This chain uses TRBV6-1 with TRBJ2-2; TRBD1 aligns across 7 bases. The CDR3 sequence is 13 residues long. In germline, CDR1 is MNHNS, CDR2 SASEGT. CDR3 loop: CAGQDANTGELFF. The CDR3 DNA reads TGTGCTGGACAGGACGCGAACACCGGGGAGCTGTTTTTT.

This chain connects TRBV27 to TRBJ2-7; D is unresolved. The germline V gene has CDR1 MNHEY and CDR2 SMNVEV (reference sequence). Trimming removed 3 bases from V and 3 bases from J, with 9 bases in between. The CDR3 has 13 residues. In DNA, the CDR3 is TGTGCCAGCAGTTTTACGTACGGCTACGAGCAGTACTTC. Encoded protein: CASSFTYGYEQYF.

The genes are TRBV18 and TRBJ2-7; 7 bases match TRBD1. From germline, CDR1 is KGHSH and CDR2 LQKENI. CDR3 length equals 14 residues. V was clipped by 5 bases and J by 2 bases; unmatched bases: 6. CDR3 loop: CASSGDSLAYEQYF. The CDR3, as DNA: TGTGCCAGCTCAGGGGACAGCCTGGCCTACGAGCAGTACTTC. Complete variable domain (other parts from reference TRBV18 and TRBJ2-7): NAGVMQNPRHLVRRRGQEARLRCSPMKGHSHVYWYRQLPEEGLKFMVYLQKENIIDESGMPKERFSAEFPKEGPSILRIQQVVRGDSAAYFCASSGDSLAYEQYFGPGTRLTVT.

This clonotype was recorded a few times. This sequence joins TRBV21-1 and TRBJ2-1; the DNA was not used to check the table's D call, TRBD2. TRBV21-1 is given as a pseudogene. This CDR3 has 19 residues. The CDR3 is CASSKDSTLGREGYNEQFF. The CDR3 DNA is TGTGCCAGCAGCAAAGATTCCACCCTGGGGCGGGAGGGGTACAATGAGCAGTTCTTC.

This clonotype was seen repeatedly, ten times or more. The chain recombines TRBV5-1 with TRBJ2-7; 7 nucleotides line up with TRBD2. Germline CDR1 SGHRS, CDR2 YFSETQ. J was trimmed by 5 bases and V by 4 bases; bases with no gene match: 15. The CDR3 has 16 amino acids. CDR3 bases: TGCGCCAGCAGCCGAGATAGCGGGTGGGAACCCCACGAGCAGTACTTC. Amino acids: CASSRDSGWEPHEQYF.

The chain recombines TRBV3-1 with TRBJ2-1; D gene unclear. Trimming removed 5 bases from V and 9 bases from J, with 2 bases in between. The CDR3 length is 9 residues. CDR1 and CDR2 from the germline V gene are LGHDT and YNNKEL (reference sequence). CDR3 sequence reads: CASSGEQFF. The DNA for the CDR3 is TGTGCCAGCAGCGGTGAGCAGTTCTTC.

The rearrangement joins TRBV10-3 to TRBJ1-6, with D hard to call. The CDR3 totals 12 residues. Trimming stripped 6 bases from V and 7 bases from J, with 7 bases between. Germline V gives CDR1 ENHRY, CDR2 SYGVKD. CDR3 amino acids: CAIRSGNSPLHF. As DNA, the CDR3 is TGTGCCATCAGGTCCGGGAATTCACCCCTCCACTTT.

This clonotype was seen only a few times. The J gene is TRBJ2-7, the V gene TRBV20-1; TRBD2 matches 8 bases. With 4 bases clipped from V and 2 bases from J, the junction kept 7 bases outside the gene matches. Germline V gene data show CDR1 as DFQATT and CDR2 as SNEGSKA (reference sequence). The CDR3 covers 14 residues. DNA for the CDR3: TGCAGTGCTAAAACCGGGAGGGGCCCCTACGAGCAGTACTTC. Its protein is CSAKTGRGPYEQYF.

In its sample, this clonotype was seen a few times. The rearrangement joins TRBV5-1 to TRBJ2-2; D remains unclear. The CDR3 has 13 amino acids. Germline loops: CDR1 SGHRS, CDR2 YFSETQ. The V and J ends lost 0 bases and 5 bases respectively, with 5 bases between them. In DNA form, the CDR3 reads TGCGCCAGCAGCTTGGAAGTTACCGGGGAGCTGTTTTTT. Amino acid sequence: CASSLEVTGELFF. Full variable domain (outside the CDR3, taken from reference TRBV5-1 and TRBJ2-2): KAGVTQTPRYLIKTRGQQVTLSCSPISGHRSVSWYQQTPGQGLQFLFEYFSETQRNKGNFPGRFSGRQFSNSRSEMNVSTLELGDSALYLCASSLEVTGELFFGEGSRLTVL.

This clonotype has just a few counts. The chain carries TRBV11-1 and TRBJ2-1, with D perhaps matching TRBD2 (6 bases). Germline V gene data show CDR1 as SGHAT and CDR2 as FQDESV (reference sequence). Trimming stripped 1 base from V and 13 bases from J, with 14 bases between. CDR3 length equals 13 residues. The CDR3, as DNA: TGTGCCAGCAGCTTAGAGGAGGGCGGCATCCAGTTCTTC. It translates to CASSLEEGGIQFF.

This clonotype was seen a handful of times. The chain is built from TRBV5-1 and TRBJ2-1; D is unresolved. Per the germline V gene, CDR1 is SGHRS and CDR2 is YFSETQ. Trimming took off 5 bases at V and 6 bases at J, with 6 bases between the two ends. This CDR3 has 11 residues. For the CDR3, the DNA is TGCGCCAGCAGAGTAAGCAATGAGCAGTTCTTC. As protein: CASRVSNEQFF.

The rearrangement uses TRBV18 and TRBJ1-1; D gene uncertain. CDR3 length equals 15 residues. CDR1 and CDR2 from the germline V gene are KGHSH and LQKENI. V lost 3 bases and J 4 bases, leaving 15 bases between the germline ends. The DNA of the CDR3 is TGTGCCAGCTCACCTACCGGAGGTTGGGGCACTGAAGCTTTCTTT. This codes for CASSPTGGWGTEAFF. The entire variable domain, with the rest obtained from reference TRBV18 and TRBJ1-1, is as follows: NAGVMQNPRHLVRRRGQEARLRCSPMKGHSHVYWYRQLPEEGLKFMVYLQKENIIDESGMPKERFSAEFPKEGPSILRIQQVVRGDSAAYFCASSPTGGWGTEAFFGQGTRLTVV.

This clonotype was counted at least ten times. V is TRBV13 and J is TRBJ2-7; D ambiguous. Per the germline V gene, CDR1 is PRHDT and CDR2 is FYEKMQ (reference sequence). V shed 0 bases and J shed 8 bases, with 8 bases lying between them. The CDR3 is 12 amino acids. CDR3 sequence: CASSLGLRQQYF. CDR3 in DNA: TGTGCCAGCAGCTTAGGCTTGAGGCAGCAGTACTTC.

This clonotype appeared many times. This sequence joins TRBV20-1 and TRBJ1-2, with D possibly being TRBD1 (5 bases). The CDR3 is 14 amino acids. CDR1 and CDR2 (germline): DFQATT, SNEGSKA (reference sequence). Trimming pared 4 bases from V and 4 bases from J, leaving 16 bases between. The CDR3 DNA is TGCAGTGCTATCGCGGGGGGGGTAGTCTATGGCTACACCTTC. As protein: CSAIAGGVVYGYTF.

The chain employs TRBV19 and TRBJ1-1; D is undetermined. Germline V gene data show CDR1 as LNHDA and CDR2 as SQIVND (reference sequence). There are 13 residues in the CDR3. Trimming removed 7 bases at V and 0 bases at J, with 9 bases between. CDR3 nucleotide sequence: TGTGCCAGTACTCCGACCCTGAACACTGAAGCTTTCTTT. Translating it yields CASTPTLNTEAFF. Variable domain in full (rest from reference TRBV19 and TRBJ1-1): DGGITQSPKYLFRKEGQNVTLSCEQNLNHDAMYWYRQDPGQGLRLIYYSQIVNDFQKGDIAEGYSVSREKKESFPLTVTSAQKNPTAFYLCASTPTLNTEAFFGQGTRLTVV.

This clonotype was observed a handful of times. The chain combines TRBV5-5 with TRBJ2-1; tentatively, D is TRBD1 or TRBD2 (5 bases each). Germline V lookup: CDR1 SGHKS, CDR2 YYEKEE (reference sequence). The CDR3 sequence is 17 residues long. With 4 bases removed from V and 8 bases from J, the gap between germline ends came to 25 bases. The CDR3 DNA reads TGTGCCAGCAGCACGAGGGGACGGTGGGAGTTTGGCGATGAGCAGTTCTTC. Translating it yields CASSTRGRWEFGDEQFF.

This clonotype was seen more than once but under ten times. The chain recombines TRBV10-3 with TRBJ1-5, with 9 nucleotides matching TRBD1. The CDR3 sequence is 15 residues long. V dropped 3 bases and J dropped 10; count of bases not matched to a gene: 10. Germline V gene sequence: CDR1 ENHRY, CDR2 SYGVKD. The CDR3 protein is CAISDGTGWVSPQHF. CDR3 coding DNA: TGTGCCATCAGTGACGGGACAGGGTGGGTCTCCCCCCAGCATTTT.

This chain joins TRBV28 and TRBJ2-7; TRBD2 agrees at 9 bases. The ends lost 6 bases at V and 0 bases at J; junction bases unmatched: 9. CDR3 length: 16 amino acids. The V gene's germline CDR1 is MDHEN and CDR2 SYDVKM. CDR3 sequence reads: CASSRNSGGISYEQYF. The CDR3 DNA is TGTGCCAGCAGCAGAAACAGCGGGGGGATCTCCTACGAGCAGTACTTC.

CDR3 region: CASSLRVGALETQYF. In DNA form, the CDR3 reads TGTGCCAGCAGCTTAAGAGTGGGGGCATTAGAGACCCAGTACTTC. This rearrangement joins TRBV7-9 to TRBJ2-5; TRBD1 is a possible D gene (6 bases). Germline CDR1 SEHNR, CDR2 FQNEAQ (reference sequence). This CDR3 is built from 15 residues. Trimming removed 2 bases at V and 4 bases at J, with 14 bases between.

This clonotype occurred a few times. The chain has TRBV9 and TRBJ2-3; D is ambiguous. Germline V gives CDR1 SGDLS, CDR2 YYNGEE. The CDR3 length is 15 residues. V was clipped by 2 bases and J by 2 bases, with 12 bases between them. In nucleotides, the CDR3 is TGTGCCAGCAGCGTTTCTGAAGAGAACACAGATACGCAGTATTTT. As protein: CASSVSEENTDTQYF.

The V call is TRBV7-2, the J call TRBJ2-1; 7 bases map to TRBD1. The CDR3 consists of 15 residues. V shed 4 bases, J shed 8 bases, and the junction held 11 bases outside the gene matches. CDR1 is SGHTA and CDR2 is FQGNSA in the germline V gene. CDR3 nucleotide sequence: TGTGCCAGCAGCTCGGATAACAGGGGTTTGGATGAGCAGTTCTTC. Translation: CASSSDNRGLDEQFF.